This T cell receptor (beta chain) comes out of a study of control samples from healthy donors and cancer patients. Assay: immunoSEQ multiplex PCR; the TCRdb copy retains only in-frame clones and omits some. The sample yields roughly 40,000 clones, over 80% seen once. The V and J ends lost 2 bases and 4 bases respectively, with 11 bases between them. From germline, CDR1 is WSHSY and CDR2 SAAADI. The CDR3 extends over 14 amino acids. The sequenced sample was blood. V and J are TRBV10-2 and TRBJ1-2; D is unresolved. This clonotype was obtained from a man in his 60s in good health. CDR3 DNA sequence: TGCGCCAGCAGTGAGAGACTGCTGCTCTATGGCTACACCTTC. Its protein product is CASSERLLLYGYTF.